Described below is a single T cell receptor beta chain sequence and its context. Its antigen is currently unknown. The same CDR3 arises from other DNA sequences in this sample as well. Germline V gives CDR1 LGHDT, CDR2 YNNKEL (reference sequence). The CDR3 is 14 amino acids. The V and J ends lost 1 base and 7 bases respectively, with 11 bases between them. These data come from a study of T cell responses to AZD1222 COVID-19 vaccine. Study-level findings and limits: Reportedly, nearly half of unique spike TCRs recognized epitopes outside B.1.351/B.1.1.7 mutations. Females made up more of the donors, who were largely white British, and clonal diversity may have come out too low.

Method: immunoSEQ multiplex PCR; TCRdb's copy keeps in-frame clones and lacks some. The repertoire has roughly 150,000 clones, about 90% of them found once; the top ten carry about 6%. The TCR sequence derives from an adult who received the AZD1222 COVID-19 vaccine. The chain links TRBV3-1 (or the pseudogene TRBV3-2) to TRBJ1-5, with a tentative D call TRBD1 (6 bases). The material sequenced was peripheral blood, taken 28 days after the second AZD1222 dose. The CDR3 loop is CASSQGIQGQPQHF. The CDR3 DNA is TGTGCCAGCAGCCAAGGGATACAGGGCCAGCCCCAGCATTTT.